The clone carrying this T cell receptor beta chain was seen only a few times. What it recognizes is unknown. Isolated RNA was reverse transcribed in full, so expressed TCRB transcripts were sequenced. Sequenced by immunoSEQ multiplex PCR; TCRdb stores in-frame clones only, minus some. This table has about 400,000 clones, over 10% appearing once. This entry belongs to a study of beta chain features in type 1 diabetes. The wider study: Sorted cells, 90 million to 130 million in number, were examined across all samples.

The CDR3 is 14 residues long. Trimming took off 4 bases at V and 3 bases at J, with 12 bases between the two ends. The germline V gene encodes CDR1 MDHEN and CDR2 SYDVKM. Study findings and constraints: TCRB CDR3s from Type 1 diabetes patients were moderately but significantly shorter in all four CD4+ subsets.

The TCR sequence derives from a woman between 18 and 29 years old with type 1 diabetes. Sequencing used naive CD4+ T cells from blood. This chain uses TRBV28 with TRBJ2-5, with D maybe TRBD1 (5 bases). The CDR3, as DNA: TGTGCCAGCAGTTCCCCGGCCAGGGAAGAGACCCAGTACTTC. It yields the protein CASSSPAREETQYF.